Each of the 28 T cell receptor beta chains below was sequenced from the same sample in a study of cytomegalovirus exposure and HLA in healthy donors. Method: immunoSEQ multiplex PCR; TCRdb's copy keeps in-frame clones and lacks some. The sample carries approximately 300,000 clones, more than 80% recorded once. The sequencing input was PBMCs. These receptors were taken from a woman between 18 and 29 years old in good health and CMV-seronegative.

This chain uses TRBV12-5 with TRBJ1-1, with 7 bases aligning to TRBD1. CDR3 length: 15 amino acids. Looked up from germline, CDR1 is LGHNT and CDR2 is FRNRAP. J was trimmed by 7 bases and V by 0 bases; bases with no gene match: 8. CDR3 in amino acids: CASGLVGSGDSEAFF. The CDR3, as DNA: TGTGCTAGTGGTTTGGTAGGGTCGGGGGACAGTGAAGCTTTCTTT.

This chain connects TRBV27 to TRBJ2-5, with TRBD2 identical over 7 bases. The CDR3 has 14 residues. Germline lookup yields CDR1 MNHEY and CDR2 SMNVEV (reference sequence). After removal of 4 bases from V and 3 bases from J, the junction contained 5 bases not matched to a gene. This CDR3 is CASSSYLAEETQYF. CDR3 nucleotides: TGTGCCAGCAGTTCCTACCTAGCGGAAGAGACCCAGTACTTC.

This clone has only one observation. The chain employs TRBV5-1 and TRBJ2-7; a weak D match, TRBD2 (6 bases). CDR1 SGHRS and CDR2 YFSETQ come from the germline V gene. The CDR3 covers 16 residues. The germline V and J ends were trimmed by 0 bases and 2 bases, with 15 bases remaining between them. The CDR3 nucleotides read TGCGCCAGCAGCTTGGCGGGGGTGGACTCCGCCTACGAGCAGTACTTC. It yields the protein CASSLAGVDSAYEQYF.

CDR3 DNA sequence: TGTGCCAGCACGAAGGGGTATGGCTACACCTTC. It codes for CASTKGYGYTF. The chain uses TRBV25-1 and TRBJ1-2; TRBD1 is a possible D gene (5 bases). The V gene's germline CDR1 is MGHDK and CDR2 SYGVNS. V lost 7 bases to trimming and J lost 5 bases, with 8 bases between them. The CDR3 covers 11 residues.

The chain joins TRBV27 to TRBJ2-6; TRBD1 might be the D (6 bases). There are 15 residues in the CDR3. The V gene lost 5 bases and the J gene lost 4 bases, with 12 bases spanning the gap. Germline V gene lookup returns CDR1 MNHEY and CDR2 SMNVEV (reference sequence). The CDR3 spells CASSPQGYGANVLTF. As DNA, the CDR3 is TGTGCCAGCAGTCCCCAGGGGTACGGGGCCAACGTCCTGACTTTC.

The chain is built from TRBV4-1 and TRBJ1-2, with TRBD1 identical over 7 bases. The CDR3 contains 14 residues. From germline, CDR1 is MGHRA and CDR2 YSYEKL. Trimming cost V 2 bases and J 8 bases; bases outside gene matches: 8. CDR3 residues: CASSQLGGQKGYTF. CDR3 DNA sequence: TGCGCCAGCAGCCAACTAGGGGGACAGAAGGGCTACACCTTC.

The chain couples TRBV7-2 to TRBJ1-3; possible D gene TRBD1, 5 bases. Trimming removed 5 bases at V and 0 bases at J, with 17 bases between. Per the germline V gene, CDR1 is SGHTA and CDR2 is FQGNSA. The CDR3 covers 17 residues. CDR3 coding DNA: TGTGCCAGCAGCACCTCTGGGGGGGGAGGCTCTGGAAACACCATATATTTT. Amino acid sequence: CASSTSGGGGSGNTIYF. Variable domain in full (rest from reference TRBV7-2 and TRBJ1-3): GAGVSQSPSNKVTEKGKDVELRCDPISGHTALYWYRQSLGQGLEFLIYFQGNSAPDKSGLPSDRFSAERTGGSVSTLTIQRTQQEDSAVYLCASSTSGGGGSGNTIYFGEGSWLTVV.

The chain joins TRBV7-3 to TRBJ2-3, with TRBD2 as a possible D gene (5 bases). V lost 5 bases and J lost 0, with 9 bases in between. The CDR3 length is 14 residues. Germline CDR1 SGHTA, CDR2 FQGTGA. CDR3 sequence: CASSLGLSTDTQYF. The CDR3 coding sequence is TGTGCCAGCAGCCTTGGACTGAGCACAGATACGCAGTATTTT.

The CDR3 DNA is TGCAGCGTTGCTGGGACAGTAAACACTGAAGCTTTCTTT. This gives the protein CSVAGTVNTEAFF. This sequence joins TRBV29-1 and TRBJ1-1, with 7 bases identical to TRBD1. The CDR3 totals 13 residues. Germline CDR1 reads SQVTM; CDR2 reads ANQGSEA. With 4 bases clipped from V and 2 bases from J, the junction kept 4 bases outside the gene matches.

The chain has TRBV29-1 and TRBJ2-2; tentatively, D is TRBD1 (6 bases). Trimming left V 7 bases short and J 0 bases short, with 15 bases between. CDR1 SQVTM and CDR2 ANQGSEA come from the germline V gene. This CDR3 region has 15 residues. The DNA of the CDR3 is TGCAGCGCTGCTCAACAGGGAACGAACACCGGGGAGCTGTTTTTT. Protein sequence: CSAAQQGTNTGELFF.

This chain uses TRBV6-1 with TRBJ2-1; TRBD2 might be the D (5 bases). The CDR3 sequence is 15 residues long. Trimming cost V 2 bases and J 6 bases, with 14 bases left between them. Germline CDR1 is MNHNS and CDR2 is SASEGT. The CDR3 spells CASSESRAVLNEQFF. The DNA for the CDR3 is TGTGCCAGCAGTGAAAGCCGAGCGGTCCTCAATGAGCAGTTCTTC.

This sequence joins TRBV9 and TRBJ2-7; 8 bases match TRBD1. Germline-derived CDR1 and CDR2 are SGDLS and YYNGEE. V lost 0 bases, J lost 3 bases, and 2 bases stayed unmatched. The CDR3 has 14 amino acids. The CDR3 DNA reads TGTGCCAGCAGCGTAGCACAGGGGGACTACGAGCAGTACTTC. It translates to CASSVAQGDYEQYF.

A few counts support this clone. The chain links TRBV30 to TRBJ2-1; the D is unclear. The CDR3 sequence is 11 residues long. V lost 2 bases to trimming and J lost 9 bases, with 8 bases between them. Germline V gives CDR1 GTSNPN, CDR2 SVGIG (reference sequence). The CDR3 loop is CAWSPGAEQFF. CDR3 coding DNA: TGTGCCTGGAGTCCCGGTGCTGAGCAGTTCTTC.

This chain joins TRBV2 and TRBJ2-2; perhaps TRBD2 as D (5 bases). V lost 6 bases, J lost 3 bases, and 11 bases lay in between. The CDR3 extends over 14 amino acids. Per germline, CDR1 SNHLY and CDR2 FYNNEI. This chain's CDR3 is CASRPGSYTGELFF. In DNA, the CDR3 is TGTGCCAGCAGGCCGGGATCGTACACCGGGGAGCTGTTTTTT.

The V call is TRBV19, the J call TRBJ2-1, with D perhaps matching TRBD2 (5 bases). V gave up 2 bases and J gave up 9 bases, with 17 bases separating them. Per the germline V gene, CDR1 is LNHDA and CDR2 is SQIVND (reference sequence). The CDR3 spans 15 residues. The CDR3 DNA is TGTGCCAGTAGTATACCGAGGGCAAACGGGCCTGAGCAGTTCTTC. Translated, it gives CASSIPRANGPEQFF.

The V and J genes are TRBV28 and TRBJ2-7; 13 bases are a match to TRBD2. This CDR3 has 14 amino acids. J lost 4 bases, V lost 9 bases, and 6 bases had no gene match. Per germline, CDR1 MDHEN and CDR2 SYDVKM. The CDR3 spells CASKTSGGAYEQYF. CDR3 coding DNA: TGTGCCAGTAAAACTAGCGGGGGGGCGTACGAGCAGTACTTC.

This clone was seen just once. The chain carries TRBV6-5 and TRBJ2-7; no clear D gene. The germline V and J ends were trimmed by 5 bases and 6 bases, with 20 bases remaining between them. Germline values: CDR1 MNHEY, CDR2 SVGAGI. This CDR3 is 15 amino acids long. The CDR3 protein is CASSPTTFGRSEQYF. For the CDR3, the DNA is TGTGCCAGCAGTCCCACCACCTTTGGCCGGAGCGAGCAGTACTTC.

This clone appeared once. V gene TRBV11-2 combines with J gene TRBJ2-5; D might be TRBD2 (6 bases). With 5 bases removed from V and 2 bases from J, the gap between germline ends came to 15 bases. There are 15 residues in the CDR3. Germline V gene data show CDR1 as SGHAT and CDR2 as FQNNGV. CDR3 nucleotides: TGTGCCAGCAGCCACGTGGGCGGGATGCAAGAGACCCAGTACTTC. This sequence encodes CASSHVGGMQETQYF.

This chain links TRBV19 with TRBJ1-5; 9 bases are shared with TRBD1. After removal of 5 bases from V and 0 bases from J, the junction contained 5 bases not matched to a gene. Per the germline V gene, CDR1 is LNHDA and CDR2 is SQIVND (reference sequence). The CDR3 runs to 16 residues. The CDR3, as DNA: TGTGCCAGTAGTCCCCGGACAGGGGTTAGCAATCAGCCCCAGCATTTT. It specifies CASSPRTGVSNQPQHF.

The sample holds a few counts of this clone. The chain joins TRBV18 to TRBJ1-5; D gene uncertain. Germline-derived CDR1 and CDR2 are KGHSH and LQKENI. The CDR3 runs to 12 residues. V shed 0 bases and J shed 6 bases, with 3 bases lying between them. CDR3 amino acids: CASSPPGQPQHF. DNA for the CDR3: TGTGCCAGCTCACCACCCGGTCAGCCCCAGCATTTT.

The V and J genes are TRBV6-6 and TRBJ2-7, with a tentative D call TRBD2 (6 bases). The CDR3 contains 16 residues. In germline, CDR1 is MNHNY, CDR2 SVGAGI (reference sequence). V shed 5 bases and J shed 5 bases, with 22 bases lying between them. CDR3 bases: TGTGCCAGCAGTGTCATTCCCGTATGGAGGGTCCACGAGCAGTACTTC. Translated, it gives CASSVIPVWRVHEQYF.

J is TRBJ2-7 and V is TRBV27; TRBD2 might be the D (6 bases). This CDR3 has 14 residues. Trimming removed 5 bases from V and 6 bases from J, with 17 bases in between. Germline V gene lookup returns CDR1 MNHEY and CDR2 SMNVEV (reference sequence). This CDR3 reads CASSPRRGNSEQYF. As DNA, the CDR3 is TGTGCCAGCAGTCCCCGTCGCGGGAACTCCGAGCAGTACTTC.

The CDR3, as DNA: TGTGCCAGCAGCCCGCTAGGGGCTGGCTACGAGCAGTACTTC. As protein: CASSPLGAGYEQYF. This sequence joins TRBV2 and TRBJ2-7, with D tentatively TRBD1 (5 bases). Between the trimmed V and J ends, which lost 6 bases and 3 bases, there was a span of 15 bases. The CDR3 is made up of 14 amino acids. From germline, CDR1 is SNHLY and CDR2 FYNNEI.

The genes are TRBV5-1 and TRBJ2-3, with 7 nucleotides matching TRBD1. The CDR3 contains 14 residues. CDR1 is SGHRS and CDR2 is YFSETQ in the germline V gene. V trimming: 3 bases; J trimming: 4 bases; junction bases outside the gene matches: 5. The CDR3 region has the DNA TGCGCCAGCAGCTCAACAGGGGACGCAGATACGCAGTATTTT. Encoded protein: CASSSTGDADTQYF.

This clone has at least ten counts. The V call is TRBV5-1, the J call TRBJ1-1; D uncertain. The CDR3 consists of 14 residues. Between the trimmed V and J ends, which lost 2 bases and 4 bases, there was a span of 12 bases. Germline loops: CDR1 SGHRS, CDR2 YFSETQ. The CDR3 DNA sequence: TGCGCCAGCAGCTTCATCCTCCGGGGCACTGAAGCTTTCTTT. This sequence encodes CASSFILRGTEAFF.

The chain combines TRBV9 with TRBJ2-3; 10 bases fit TRBD2. Looked up from germline, CDR1 is SGDLS and CDR2 is YYNGEE. CDR3 size: 20 residues. V was clipped by 0 bases and J by 5 bases; unmatched bases: 18. This CDR3 reads CASSVATGLAGGVGGDTQYF. In nucleotides, the CDR3 is TGTGCCAGCAGCGTAGCTACCGGGTTAGCGGGAGGTGTTGGGGGAGATACGCAGTATTTT.

The J gene is TRBJ2-2, the V gene TRBV9, with 10 bases lining up with TRBD2. V dropped 3 bases and J dropped 4; count of bases not matched to a gene: 6. CDR3 length: 16 residues. Germline CDR1 and CDR2: SGDLS and YYNGEE. CDR3 sequence reads: CASSARTSGTTGELFF. The CDR3 DNA sequence: TGTGCCAGCAGCGCGAGAACTAGCGGGACCACCGGGGAGCTGTTTTTT.

This clone was observed once. This chain links TRBV7-9 with TRBJ2-7, with D maybe TRBD1 (6 bases). Trimming pared 4 bases from V and 2 bases from J, leaving 9 bases between. The CDR3 is 13 amino acids. Per germline, CDR1 SEHNR and CDR2 FQNEAQ (reference sequence). The CDR3 DNA reads as TGTGCCAGCAGCTCCGGACAGACCTACGAGCAGTACTTC. Amino acids: CASSSGQTYEQYF.